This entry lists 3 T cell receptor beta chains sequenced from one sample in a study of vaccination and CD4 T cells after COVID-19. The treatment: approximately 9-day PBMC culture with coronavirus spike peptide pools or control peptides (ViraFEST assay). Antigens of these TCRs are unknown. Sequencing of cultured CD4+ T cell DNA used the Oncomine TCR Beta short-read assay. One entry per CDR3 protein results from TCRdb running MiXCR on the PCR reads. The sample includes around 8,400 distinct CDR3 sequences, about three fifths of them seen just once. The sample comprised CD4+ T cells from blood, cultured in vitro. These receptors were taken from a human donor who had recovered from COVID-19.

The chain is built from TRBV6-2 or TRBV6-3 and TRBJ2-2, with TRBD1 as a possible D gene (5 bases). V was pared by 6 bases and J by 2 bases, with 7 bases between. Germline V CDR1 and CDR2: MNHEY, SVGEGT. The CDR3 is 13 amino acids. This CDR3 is CASRDRNTGELFF. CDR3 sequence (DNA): TGTGCCAGCAGAGACAGAAACACCGGGGAGCTGTTTTTT.

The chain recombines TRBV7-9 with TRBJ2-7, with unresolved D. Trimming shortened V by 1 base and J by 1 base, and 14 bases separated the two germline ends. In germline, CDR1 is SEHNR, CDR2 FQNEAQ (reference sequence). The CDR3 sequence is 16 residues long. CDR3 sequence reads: CASSLDSVLISYEQYF. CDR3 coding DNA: TGTGCCAGCAGCTTAGACTCGGTCCTCATTTCCTACGAGCAGTACTTC.

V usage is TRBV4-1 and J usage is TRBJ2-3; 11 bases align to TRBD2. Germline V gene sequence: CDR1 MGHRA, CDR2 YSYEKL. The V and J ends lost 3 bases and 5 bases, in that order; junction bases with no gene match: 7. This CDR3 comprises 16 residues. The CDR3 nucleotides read TGCGCCAGCAGCCAGGTTACTAGCGGGGGATTAGATACGCAGTATTTT. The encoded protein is CASSQVTSGGLDTQYF.